Below, 27 T cell receptor beta chains from the same sample are listed, as sequenced in a study of T cells in Graves' hyperthyroidism and ophthalmopathy. The investigators amplified TCR beta CDR3 regions from RNA transcripts. The HTBI primer set drove a first-round RT-PCR of the TCR CDR3. TCRdb ran MiXCR on the multiplex PCR reads and lists one entry per CDR3 protein. In the table there are about 290,000 distinct CDR3 sequences, roughly 15% of which are singletons. The specimen was blood. The receptors shown here come from a woman in her thirties or forties with Graves' hyperthyroidism.

This clonotype is a singleton in its sample. The J gene is TRBJ2-1, the V gene TRBV13, with 9 bases fitting TRBD2. The ends lost 0 bases at V and 0 bases at J; junction bases unmatched: 3. Germline-derived CDR1 and CDR2 are PRHDT and FYEKMQ (reference sequence). CDR3 length equals 17 residues. CDR3 loop: CASSLGISGSSYNEQFF. CDR3 DNA: TGTGCCAGCAGCTTAGGGATTAGCGGGAGCTCCTACAATGAGCAGTTCTTC.

In this sample, this clonotype turned up many times. CDR3 loop: CASSVGVYNEQFF. CDR3 sequence (DNA): TGTGCCAGCAGTGTTGGGGTCTACAATGAGCAGTTCTTC. The chain has TRBV2 and TRBJ2-1; no firm D call. The CDR3 sequence is 13 residues long. The ends were cut back, 4 bases at V and 3 bases at J, with 7 bases in the middle. Germline V gene lookup returns CDR1 SNHLY and CDR2 FYNNEI.

In its sample, this clonotype was seen many times. V is TRBV24-1 and J is TRBJ1-5, with D possibly matching TRBD1 (6 bases). Germline V CDR1 and CDR2: KGHDR, SFDVKD. V lost 7 bases and J 0 bases, leaving 12 bases between the germline ends. The CDR3 consists of 15 residues. CDR3 nucleotide sequence: TGTGCCACCAGCCCGGACAGTTATAGCAATCAGCCCCAGCATTTT. It yields the protein CATSPDSYSNQPQHF.

This clonotype has more than one count but fewer than ten. The V call is TRBV20-1, the J call TRBJ1-2, with D possibly matching TRBD1 (5 bases). This CDR3 contains 18 residues. Germline CDR1 is DFQATT and CDR2 is SNEGSKA (reference sequence). In nucleotides, the CDR3 is TGCGGTCCTGGGGGTGCAGGGTTGCCCACCGGTGCTAACTATGGCTACACCTTC. Amino acid sequence: CGPGGAGLPTGANYGYTF.

A remark on this clonotype: A clone one base away is much larger, so this may be a read error. The chain links TRBV20-1 to TRBJ1-1; possible D gene TRBD1, 5 bases. The CDR3 has 13 residues. CDR1 DFQATT and CDR2 SNEGSKA come from the germline V gene (reference sequence). The CDR3 sequence is CRLPGPEVAEAFF. The CDR3 DNA reads as TGCAGACTGCCGGGACCCGAGGTCGCTGAAGCTTTCTTT.

This clonotype has at least ten counts. The CDR3 here is CASSLQQYSGNTIYF. The CDR3 nucleotides read TGTGCCAGCAGTTTACAACAGTACTCTGGAAACACCATATATTTT. This chain connects TRBV6-1 to TRBJ1-3; D gene ambiguous. The V gene's germline CDR1 is MNHNS and CDR2 SASEGT. V lost 5 bases and J 0 bases, leaving 11 bases between the germline ends. This CDR3 region has 15 residues.

This clonotype was counted a few times. This chain connects TRBV19 to TRBJ2-1; 12 bases line up with TRBD2. CDR3 size: 16 residues. V shed 5 bases and J 7 bases; nucleotides not matched to a gene: 9. Germline-derived CDR1 and CDR2 are LNHDA and SQIVND (reference sequence). The CDR3 protein is CASSVRLAGATNEQFF. In DNA, the CDR3 is TGTGCCAGTAGTGTGAGACTAGCGGGAGCCACGAATGAGCAGTTCTTC.

The genes are TRBV7-2 and TRBJ2-5; D is unresolved. CDR3 size: 12 residues. Trimming stripped 7 bases from V and 9 bases from J, with 15 bases between. The germline V gene has CDR1 SGHTA and CDR2 FQGNSA. The CDR3 DNA reads TGTGCCAGCACCCCTCTGCCTAGGGCCCAGTACTTC. This sequence encodes CASTPLPRAQYF.

This clonotype was counted at least ten times. The V and J genes are TRBV28 and TRBJ2-7; D is possibly TRBD2 (5 bases). CDR3 length equals 14 residues. Trimming took 8 bases from V and 0 from J, leaving 14 bases between them. Germline assignment: CDR1 MDHEN and CDR2 SYDVKM. The CDR3, as DNA: TGTGCCAGCCCCCTACGGGGTAGCTCCTACGAGCAGTACTTC. It is translated as CASPLRGSSYEQYF.

This clonotype has at least ten counts. The CDR3 DNA sequence: TGTGCCTGGAGTCAGTGGCGGAATGGCTACACCTTC. Amino acid sequence: CAWSQWRNGYTF. The J gene is TRBJ1-2, the V gene TRBV30; D gene ambiguous. Trimming took 2 bases from V and 6 from J, leaving 10 bases between them. Germline loops: CDR1 GTSNPN, CDR2 SVGIG (reference sequence). The CDR3 has 12 residues.

This clonotype showed up many times. This rearrangement joins TRBV12-3 or TRBV12-4 to TRBJ1-4; D is unresolved. Trimming left V 2 bases short and J 0 bases short, with 7 bases between. This CDR3 is 15 amino acids long. The CDR3 bases are TGTGCCAGCAGTTTAACGATTGCAACTAATGAAAAACTGTTTTTT. It yields the protein CASSLTIATNEKLFF.

This clonotype is medium-sized in the sample. The V gene is TRBV28, the J gene TRBJ2-3; TRBD2 matches at 7 bases. This CDR3 comprises 14 residues. Germline CDR1 MDHEN, CDR2 SYDVKM. J was trimmed by 2 bases and V by 10 bases; bases with no gene match: 9. CDR3 sequence (DNA): TGTGCCATTAGGGCTAGCGGCCACACAGATACGCAGTATTTT. Translation: CAIRASGHTDTQYF.

At least ten counts were recorded for this clonotype. The V and J genes are TRBV7-2 and TRBJ1-6; 9 positions match TRBD1. The V gene's germline CDR1 is SGHTA and CDR2 FQGNSA. Germline trimming cut 1 base from V and 8 bases from J; bases unmatched to any gene: 3. The CDR3 contains 15 residues. The CDR3 here is CASSLGQGGYSPLHF. The CDR3 DNA reads TGTGCCAGCAGCTTAGGACAGGGGGGTTATTCACCCCTCCACTTT.

In its sample, this clonotype was seen many times. The chain combines TRBV18 with TRBJ2-3, with 8 bases matching TRBD1. The ends lost 5 bases at V and 0 bases at J; junction bases unmatched: 1. Germline values: CDR1 KGHSH, CDR2 LQKENI. The CDR3 covers 14 residues. The CDR3 bases are TGTGCCAGCTCAAACAGGGGGAGCACAGATACGCAGTATTTT. Amino acid sequence: CASSNRGSTDTQYF.

The CDR3: CATRNTTEAFF. CDR3 nucleotide sequence: TGTGCCACCCGGAATACTACTGAAGCTTTCTTT. The V gene is TRBV14, the J gene TRBJ1-1, with D unresolved. With 10 bases removed from V and 5 bases from J, the gap between germline ends came to 11 bases. The length of the CDR3 is 11 residues. CDR1 SGHDN and CDR2 FVKESK come from the germline V gene.

CDR3 nucleotides: TGTGCCAGCAGCCAAGCGAGGAGCGGCACTAGGGAGCAGTACTTC. Encoded protein: CASSQARSGTREQYF. V is TRBV14 and J is TRBJ2-7; the D gene is possibly TRBD2 (5 bases). The CDR3 extends over 15 amino acids. Per the germline V gene, CDR1 is SGHDN and CDR2 is FVKESK. Trimming removed 1 base at V and 7 bases at J, with 17 bases between.

This clonotype has a count of ten or more. The chain carries TRBV6-1 and TRBJ2-7, with 13 positions matching TRBD2. The ends lost 6 bases at V and 2 bases at J; junction bases unmatched: 13. The CDR3 runs to 18 residues. The germline V gene encodes CDR1 MNHNS and CDR2 SASEGT. The CDR3 bases are TGTGCCAGCAGGGGGATTCCCGGACTAGCGGGAGTTACCTACGAGCAGTACTTC. It specifies CASRGIPGLAGVTYEQYF.

This clonotype was found many times. The V call is TRBV12-3 or TRBV12-4, the J call TRBJ2-3; D is perhaps TRBD1 or TRBD2 (5 bases each). V gave up 8 bases and J gave up 6 bases, with 30 bases separating them. The CDR3 runs to 18 residues. The CDR3 region is CASSPSIGDQKSWDTQYF. Here the CDR3 DNA reads TGTGCCAGCTCACCATCCATAGGGGACCAAAAAAGCTGGGATACGCAGTATTTT.

This clonotype was seen repeatedly, ten times or more. This chain links TRBV20-1 with TRBJ2-5; a possible D gene is TRBD1 (6 bases). The germline gives CDR1 DFQATT, CDR2 SNEGSKA (reference sequence). Trimming removed 3 bases at V and 7 bases at J, with 21 bases between. CDR3 length equals 15 residues. CDR3 DNA: TGCAGTGCTAGTCGTTCCCGGACAGCTAGGGGGACCCAGTACTTC. It is translated as CSASRSRTARGTQYF.

This clonotype was recorded at least ten times. The V and J genes are TRBV2 and TRBJ1-5, with 9 bases that match TRBD1. The CDR3 spans 14 residues. CDR1 SNHLY and CDR2 FYNNEI come from the germline V gene. The trim removed 6 bases at V and 0 bases at J, leaving 0 bases unmatched. The CDR3 loop reads CASRGQGSNQPQHF. The CDR3, as DNA: TGTGCCAGCAGGGGACAGGGTAGCAATCAGCCCCAGCATTTT.

This clonotype was recorded many times. This chain links TRBV29-1 with TRBJ2-3, with 11 nucleotides matching TRBD2. The CDR3 extends over 13 amino acids. CDR1 is SQVTM, CDR2 ANQGSEA, per germline. The V segment lost 5 bases and the J segment 6 bases; nucleotides outside the gene matches: 4. CDR3 region: CSVRLAGGDTQYF. The CDR3 region has the DNA TGCAGCGTTCGCCTAGCGGGAGGTGATACGCAGTATTTT.

This clonotype was detected ten times or more. J is TRBJ1-2 and V is TRBV28; TRBD1 matches 11 bases. Trimming at V came to 11 bases and at J to 7 bases, leaving 9 bases not matched to a gene. The CDR3 is made up of 13 amino acids. In germline, CDR1 is MDHEN, CDR2 SYDVKM. The CDR3 DNA reads as TGTGCCGGTTCGCGGGACAGGGGGATTGGCTACACCTTC. It specifies CAGSRDRGIGYTF.

This clonotype was counted many times. CDR3 sequence (DNA): TGTGCCAGCAGCATACAGGGGAATACGCAGTATTTT. Translated: CASSIQGNTQYF. V and J are TRBV7-2 and TRBJ2-3, with 7 bases that match TRBD1. V shed 5 bases and J 7 bases; nucleotides not matched to a gene: 3. Germline CDR1 reads SGHTA; CDR2 reads FQGNSA. The CDR3 contains 12 residues.

This clonotype was seen only a few times. V is TRBV6-1 and J is TRBJ2-7; 7 nucleotides align to TRBD2. The germline V gene has CDR1 MNHNS and CDR2 SASEGT. CDR3 size: 15 residues. V lost 6 bases and J lost 6; bases outside the gene matches: 14. CDR3 in DNA: TGTGCCAGCAGACCCCCTGGACTAGGCAGAGGCGAGCAGTACTTC. It translates to CASRPPGLGRGEQYF.

The chain recombines TRBV28 with TRBJ1-2; TRBD1 matches at 9 bases. The germline V gene encodes CDR1 MDHEN and CDR2 SYDVKM. V gave up 3 bases and J gave up 4 bases; unmatched junction bases: 3. This CDR3 region has 14 residues. As DNA, the CDR3 is TGTGCCAGCAGTTTGTGGACAGGGGCCTATGGCTACACCTTC. Its protein product is CASSLWTGAYGYTF.

The V and J genes are TRBV4-1 and TRBJ2-7; D call uncertain. V lost 4 bases, J lost 0 bases, and 10 bases lay in between. The CDR3 is 14 amino acids. Germline lookup yields CDR1 MGHRA and CDR2 YSYEKL. The chain's CDR3 is CASSPATNSYEQYF. The CDR3 nucleotides read TGCGCCAGCAGCCCGGCCACTAACTCCTACGAGCAGTACTTC.

In its sample, this clonotype was seen many times. The gene calls are TRBV7-2 and TRBJ2-3, with 7 bases fitting TRBD1. CDR3 size: 15 residues. Germline V gene data show CDR1 as SGHTA and CDR2 as FQGNSA. Trimming cost V 4 bases and J 0 bases; bases outside gene matches: 4. The CDR3 region is CASSYRTGSTDTQYF. In DNA form, the CDR3 reads TGTGCCAGCAGCTATCGGACAGGTAGCACAGATACGCAGTATTTT.